The 16 T cell receptor beta chains in this list originate from one sample, sequenced in a study of T cell responses to AZD1222 COVID-19 vaccine. Libraries were prepared by immunoSEQ multiplex PCR; TCRdb keeps only in-frame clonotypes and omits some of them. Of more than 90,000 clones listed, 85% to 90% are singletons. The sequenced sample was peripheral blood, obtained 28 days after the second AZD1222 dose. The source of these receptors is an adult who received the AZD1222 COVID-19 vaccine.

This rearrangement joins TRBV19 to TRBJ1-2, with D perhaps TRBD1 (6 bases). The germline V and J ends were trimmed by 8 bases and 4 bases, with 17 bases remaining between them. CDR3 length equals 14 residues. Looked up from germline, CDR1 is LNHDA and CDR2 is SQIVND (reference sequence). As DNA, the CDR3 is TGTGCCAGTCGCCGGCAGGGGCCGGGCTATGGCTACACCTTC. It translates to CASRRQGPGYGYTF.

V and J are TRBV5-6 and TRBJ2-7; D is perhaps TRBD2 (7 bases). The CDR3 is 14 residues long. The V end lost 2 bases, the J end lost 1 base, and 10 bases lay between the germline ends. Germline V CDR1 and CDR2: SGHDT, YYEEEE. CDR3 region: CASSLQGGSYEQYF. The CDR3, as DNA: TGTGCCAGCAGCTTACAGGGAGGGTCCTACGAGCAGTACTTC.

This chain connects TRBV12-3 or TRBV12-4 to TRBJ2-4; TRBD1 aligns across 7 bases. The V segment lost 4 bases and the J segment 9 bases; nucleotides outside the gene matches: 3. The CDR3 sequence is 12 residues long. The CDR3 region has the DNA TGTGCCAGCAGTTACCCAGGGGGCATTCAGTACTTC. The encoded protein is CASSYPGGIQYF.

The chain carries TRBV5-1 and TRBJ2-1; TRBD1 matches 7 bases. V was clipped by 0 bases and J by 5 bases; unmatched bases: 2. The germline CDR1 and CDR2 sequences are SGHRS and YFSETQ. The CDR3 extends over 14 amino acids. DNA for the CDR3: TGCGCCAGCAGCTTGGTACAGGGGAACAATGAGCAGTTCTTC. Translated: CASSLVQGNNEQFF. Full variable domain (remainder filled in from reference TRBV5-1 and TRBJ2-1): KAGVTQTPRYLIKTRGQQVTLSCSPISGHRSVSWYQQTPGQGLQFLFEYFSETQRNKGNFPGRFSGRQFSNSRSEMNVSTLELGDSALYLCASSLVQGNNEQFFGPGTRLTVL.

The rearrangement links TRBV19 to TRBJ2-5; perhaps TRBD2 as D (5 bases). V was pared by 4 bases and J by 1 base, with 7 bases between. The length of the CDR3 is 13 residues. Germline values: CDR1 LNHDA, CDR2 SQIVND (reference sequence). The CDR3 DNA is TGTGCCAGTAGTAGCGGGCCCCAAGAGACCCAGTACTTC. Amino acids: CASSSGPQETQYF.

The chain carries TRBV5-5 and TRBJ2-7; 9 nucleotides match TRBD1. There are 15 residues in the CDR3. V lost 3 bases, J lost 2 bases, and 6 bases stayed unmatched. The germline gives CDR1 SGHKS, CDR2 YYEKEE (reference sequence). The CDR3 sequence: CASSSPGQGTYEQYF. CDR3 bases: TGTGCCAGCAGCTCACCGGGACAGGGAACCTACGAGCAGTACTTC.

This sequence joins TRBV12-3 or TRBV12-4 and TRBJ1-3; D unresolved. Between the trimmed V and J ends, which lost 6 bases and 0 bases, there was a span of 6 bases. This CDR3 is built from 13 residues. The CDR3 region has the DNA TGTGCCAGCAGACAGAGCTCTGGAAACACCATATATTTT. This codes for CASRQSSGNTIYF.

The chain has TRBV27 and TRBJ1-2; D remains unclear. V shed 3 bases and J shed 3 bases, with 8 bases lying between them. The CDR3 contains 13 residues. Germline CDR1 and CDR2: MNHEY and SMNVEV (reference sequence). The DNA for the CDR3 is TGTGCCAGCAGTTTTTCGGGGTACTATGGCTACACCTTC. Amino acid sequence: CASSFSGYYGYTF.

This sequence joins TRBV19 and TRBJ2-7, with 11 bases fitting TRBD1. V lost 5 bases and J lost 5; bases outside the gene matches: 5. CDR1 is LNHDA and CDR2 is SQIVND in the germline V gene (reference sequence). The CDR3 length is 14 residues. For the CDR3, the DNA is TGTGCCAGTAGTGCCGGGACAGGGGGGGACGAGCAGTACTTC. Amino acids: CASSAGTGGDEQYF.

This chain joins TRBV9 and TRBJ2-3; 12 nucleotides match TRBD2. V dropped 4 bases and J dropped 1; count of bases not matched to a gene: 1. The CDR3 has 15 residues. CDR1 and CDR2 (germline): SGDLS, YYNGEE. The CDR3 spells CASSPSGGGTDTQYF. The CDR3 DNA follows: TGTGCCAGCAGCCCTAGCGGGGGGGGCACAGATACGCAGTATTTT.

The chain carries TRBV3-1 (or the pseudogene TRBV3-2) and TRBJ1-4; D remains ambiguous. Germline V lookup: CDR1 LGHDT, CDR2 YNNKEL (reference sequence). V lost 4 bases and J lost 7, with 16 bases in between. This CDR3 contains 15 residues. Here the CDR3 reads CASSPEEPDLEKLFF. The CDR3 region has the DNA TGTGCCAGCAGCCCAGAGGAGCCGGATCTTGAAAAACTGTTTTTT.

The V call is TRBV7-2, the J call TRBJ1-5; D is ambiguous. Germline V CDR1 and CDR2: SGHTA, FQGNSA. The V gene lost 5 bases and the J gene lost 2 bases, with 13 bases spanning the gap. The CDR3 spans 15 residues. CDR3 sequence reads: CASSLSRTGNQPQHF. The CDR3 coding sequence is TGTGCCAGCAGCCTATCCCGGACCGGCAATCAGCCCCAGCATTTT.

The V gene is TRBV5-1, the J gene TRBJ2-1, with D possibly called TRBD1 or TRBD2 (5 bases each). V was cut by 0 bases and J by 7 bases, with 17 bases left in between. The CDR3 covers 16 residues. Looked up from germline, CDR1 is SGHRS and CDR2 is YFSETQ. The CDR3 here is CASSLAPRDGVNEQFF. CDR3 DNA sequence: TGCGCCAGCAGCTTGGCTCCCCGGGACGGAGTAAATGAGCAGTTCTTC. The full variable domain, rest sourced from reference TRBV5-1 and TRBJ2-1, is KAGVTQTPRYLIKTRGQQVTLSCSPISGHRSVSWYQQTPGQGLQFLFEYFSETQRNKGNFPGRFSGRQFSNSRSEMNVSTLELGDSALYLCASSLAPRDGVNEQFFGPGTRLTVL.

V and J are TRBV18 and TRBJ2-3, with 9 bases that match TRBD2. Germline CDR1 KGHSH, CDR2 LQKENI. V trimming: 1 base; J trimming: 2 bases; junction bases outside the gene matches: 7. The CDR3 runs to 17 residues. DNA of the CDR3: TGTGCCAGCTCACCACGACGGAGCGGGGGGCACACAGATACGCAGTATTTT. Translating it yields CASSPRRSGGHTDTQYF.

The chain joins TRBV5-1 to TRBJ1-4; tentative D call: TRBD1 (5 bases). The V end lost 2 bases, the J end lost 3 bases, and 14 bases lay between the germline ends. Germline CDR1 and CDR2: SGHRS and YFSETQ. The CDR3 runs 16 residues. The CDR3 protein is CASSFDSTRSNEKLFF. CDR3 DNA: TGCGCCAGCAGCTTTGACAGTACGAGGTCTAATGAAAAACTGTTTTTT.

The chain has TRBV20-1 and TRBJ2-7; TRBD1 agrees at 7 bases. The CDR3 runs to 11 residues. V was pared by 5 bases and J by 5 bases, with 3 bases of the junction left unmatched. Germline CDR1 reads DFQATT; CDR2 reads SNEGSKA (reference sequence). Here the CDR3 DNA reads TGCAGTGCTTCAGGGACAGACGAGCAGTACTTC. Amino acids: CSASGTDEQYF.